Here is one T cell receptor beta chain with its context. The antigen is undetermined. The data were produced by immunoSEQ multiplex PCR, yet TCRdb's version contains in-frame clones alone and is incomplete. The table includes under 90,000 clones, approximately 85% detected once. The CDR3 is 22 amino acids. Germline V gene lookup returns CDR1 LGHNT and CDR2 FRNRAP. With 0 bases removed from V and 3 bases from J, the gap between germline ends came to 33 bases. This sample was included in a study of T cell responses to AZD1222 COVID-19 vaccine. Study-level points and caveats: Repertoire collection took place solely once the T cell response had peaked.

Specimen: peripheral blood, collected 28 days after the second AZD1222 dose. This sequence joins TRBV12-5 and TRBJ2-7, with D perhaps TRBD1 (6 bases). The TCR was taken from an adult who received the AZD1222 COVID-19 vaccine. The CDR3 loop is CASGLVYCWRGIQGLKSYEQYF. The CDR3 DNA is TGTGCTAGTGGTTTGGTATATTGTTGGAGAGGGATACAGGGTTTGAAGAGCTACGAGCAGTACTTC.